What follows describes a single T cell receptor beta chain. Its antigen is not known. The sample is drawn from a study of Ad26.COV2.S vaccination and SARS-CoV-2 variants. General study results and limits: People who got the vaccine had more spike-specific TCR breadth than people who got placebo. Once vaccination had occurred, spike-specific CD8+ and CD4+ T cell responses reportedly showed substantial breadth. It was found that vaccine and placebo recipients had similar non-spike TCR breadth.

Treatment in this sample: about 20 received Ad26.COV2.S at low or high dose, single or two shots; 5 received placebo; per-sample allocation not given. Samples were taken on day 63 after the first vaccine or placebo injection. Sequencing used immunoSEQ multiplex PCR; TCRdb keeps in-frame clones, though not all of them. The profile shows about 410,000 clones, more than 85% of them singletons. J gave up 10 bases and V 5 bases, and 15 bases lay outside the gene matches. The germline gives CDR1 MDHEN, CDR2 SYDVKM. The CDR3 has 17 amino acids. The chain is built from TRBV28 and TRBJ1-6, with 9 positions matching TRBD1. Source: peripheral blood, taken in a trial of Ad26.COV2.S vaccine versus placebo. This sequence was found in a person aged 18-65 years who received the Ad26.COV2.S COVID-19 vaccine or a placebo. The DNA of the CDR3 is TGTGCCAGCAGTAGGACAGGGGCCCGGGTGGTGGGATCACCCCTCCACTTT. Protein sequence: CASSRTGARVVGSPLHF.